Shown below are 18 T cell receptor beta chains from a single sample sequenced in a study of blood T cells in healthy people across ages. A second PCR of 7 to 11 cycles used a sample-barcoded 5' primer and a J-beta primer mix. TCRdb independently ran MiXCR on the 5' RACE reads; one entry per CDR3 protein. Of about 1.4 million distinct CDR3 sequences in the sample, roughly 59% were seen once. The sample taken for sequencing was blood. The source is a man younger than 35 in good health.

V is TRBV12-3 or TRBV12-4 and J is TRBJ1-2, with D perhaps TRBD1 (5 bases). The CDR3 has 16 amino acids. V was trimmed by 6 bases and J by 4 bases, leaving 21 bases between them. The CDR3 loop is CASSPRADSLAYGYTF. In DNA form, the CDR3 reads TGTGCCAGCAGCCCGAGGGCCGACAGCCTCGCCTATGGCTACACCTTC.

This clonotype occurred once. The chain is built from TRBV21-1 and TRBJ2-7; the D segment call TRBD1 is taken from the table without a DNA check. TRBV21-1 represents a pseudogene. The CDR3 covers 16 residues. Here the CDR3 reads CASSKGWDRGIDEQYF. The CDR3 bases are TGTGCCAGCAGCAAAGGATGGGACAGGGGAATCGACGAGCAGTACTTC.

This rearrangement joins TRBV20-1 to TRBJ2-1, with D perhaps assigned TRBD1 or TRBD2 (6 bases each). The V end was cut by 3 bases, the J end by 2 bases, with 14 bases between. Germline assignment: CDR1 DFQATT and CDR2 SNEGSKA (reference sequence). This CDR3 is built from 15 residues. The CDR3, as DNA: TGCAGTGCTAGTATATGGGGGGCGGCCTACAATGAGCAGTTCTTC. Translation gives CSASIWGAAYNEQFF.

This clonotype was detected a few times. This chain connects TRBV29-1 to TRBJ1-1, with D unclear. The CDR3 extends over 12 amino acids. V was shortened by 3 bases and J by 5 bases, with 10 bases between the two germline ends. Germline V gene sequence: CDR1 SQVTM, CDR2 ANQGSEA. The CDR3 DNA is TGCAGCGTTGACGAGGATGAGACTGAAGCTTTCTTT. As protein: CSVDEDETEAFF.

This chain links TRBV25-1 with TRBJ2-3, with TRBD2 matching 9 bases. Germline CDR1 reads MGHDK; CDR2 reads SYGVNS. The CDR3 has 16 amino acids. After removal of 0 bases from V and 6 bases from J, the junction contained 7 bases not matched to a gene. CDR3 protein: CASSEYGRSGGDTQYF. CDR3 in DNA: TGTGCCAGCAGTGAATACGGGCGTAGCGGGGGTGATACGCAGTATTTT.

This clonotype was recorded many times. The chain has TRBV29-1 and TRBJ2-5, with a possible D match to TRBD1 (7 bases). Trimming removed 4 bases from V and 7 bases from J, with 19 bases in between. This CDR3 contains 14 residues. Germline assignment: CDR1 SQVTM and CDR2 ANQGSEA. The CDR3, as DNA: TGCAGCGTTGGCGGGGACAGCCAAGGTGGGACCCAGTACTTC. Translated: CSVGGDSQGGTQYF.

V is TRBV2 and J is TRBJ1-1; D is possibly TRBD1 (5 bases). CDR3 size: 14 residues. Trimming stripped 8 bases from V and 3 bases from J, with 16 bases between. CDR1 and CDR2 from the germline V gene are SNHLY and FYNNEI. The DNA of the CDR3 is TGTGCCAGCGGGGGGTGGATTGGGGACACTGAAGCTTTCTTT. Its translation: CASGGWIGDTEAFF.

This clonotype came up once. The chain couples TRBV7-8 to TRBJ2-3, with D hard to call. Between the trimmed V and J ends, which lost 5 bases and 3 bases, there was a span of 21 bases. The CDR3 covers 17 residues. Per germline, CDR1 SGHVS and CDR2 FQNEAQ. CDR3 region: CASSHRGPKQRTDTQYF. As DNA, the CDR3 is TGTGCCAGCAGCCATAGAGGCCCTAAACAGAGAACAGATACGCAGTATTTT.

This clonotype occurred a few times. The chain couples TRBV29-1 to TRBJ1-4, with D perhaps TRBD1 (6 bases). CDR1 is SQVTM, CDR2 ANQGSEA, per germline. The length of the CDR3 is 12 residues. Trimming removed 2 bases at V and 8 bases at J, with 9 bases between. The CDR3 coding sequence is TGCAGCGTTGAACAGGGGTTCGAAAAACTGTTTTTT. Protein product: CSVEQGFEKLFF.

The chain joins TRBV2 to TRBJ2-7; D remains unclear. The CDR3 spans 14 residues. Germline CDR1 and CDR2: SNHLY and FYNNEI. V gave up 4 bases and J gave up 1 base, with 11 bases separating them. The CDR3 region is CASSGAGRSYEQYF. The CDR3 nucleotides read TGTGCCAGCAGTGGAGCAGGAAGATCCTACGAGCAGTACTTC.

The chain employs TRBV20-1 and TRBJ2-5; the D call may be TRBD1 or TRBD2 (6 bases each). This CDR3 has 17 residues. Trimming took 0 bases from V and 0 from J, leaving 17 bases between them. Germline V CDR1 and CDR2: DFQATT, SNEGSKA (reference sequence). CDR3 region: CSARDGGGASYQETQYF. The CDR3 nucleotides read TGCAGTGCTAGAGATGGGGGCGGGGCGTCGTACCAAGAGACCCAGTACTTC.

The sample holds a few counts of this clonotype. This chain joins TRBV6-2 or TRBV6-3 and TRBJ2-1; 10 bases agree with TRBD2. The CDR3 consists of 13 residues. CDR1 is MNHEY and CDR2 is SVGEGT in the germline V gene. V dropped 10 bases and J dropped 8; count of bases not matched to a gene: 8. CDR3 DNA sequence: TGTGCCACCCAGCGGGGGGGCCTTGATGAGCAGTTCTTC. Protein sequence: CATQRGGLDEQFF.

This chain uses TRBV6-5 with TRBJ2-5; 9 bases agree with TRBD2. CDR1 is MNHEY and CDR2 is SVGAGI in the germline V gene. V gave up 5 bases and J gave up 5 bases; unmatched junction bases: 3. The CDR3 has 13 amino acids. CDR3 sequence: CASSRAGGETQYF. DNA of the CDR3: TGTGCCAGCAGTCGGGCGGGAGGGGAGACCCAGTACTTC.

V usage is TRBV5-1 and J usage is TRBJ2-1, with a possible D match to TRBD2 (5 bases). Germline CDR1 reads SGHRS; CDR2 reads YFSETQ. The CDR3 has 14 amino acids. Trimming removed 5 bases at V and 5 bases at J, with 14 bases between. CDR3 nucleotide sequence: TGCGCCAGCAGTCTCGGGATGGCCCACAATGAGCAGTTCTTC. Translated: CASSLGMAHNEQFF.

This clonotype showed up just a few times. This rearrangement joins TRBV7-9 to TRBJ1-5; the D gene is possibly TRBD1 (6 bases). Germline CDR1 SEHNR, CDR2 FQNEAQ (reference sequence). This CDR3 contains 15 residues. V was trimmed by 4 bases and J by 4 bases, leaving 14 bases between them. CDR3 sequence reads: CASSSDLTGNQPQHF. The CDR3 DNA reads as TGTGCCAGCAGCTCCGACCTGACAGGAAATCAGCCCCAGCATTTT.

This clonotype was counted between two and nine times. The chain combines TRBV7-6 with TRBJ1-6; maybe TRBD1 (5 bases). Per the germline V gene, CDR1 is SGHVS and CDR2 is FNYEAQ. CDR3 length: 14 residues. V was trimmed by 6 bases and J by 7 bases, leaving 13 bases between them. This CDR3 reads CASSRTAGNSPLHF. CDR3 sequence (DNA): TGTGCCAGCAGTCGGACGGCAGGGAATTCACCCCTCCACTTT.

This clonotype was recorded at least ten times. V usage is TRBV20-1 and J usage is TRBJ1-1; 7 nucleotides agree with TRBD1. V lost 5 bases, J lost 4 bases, and 10 bases stayed unmatched. Germline V lookup: CDR1 DFQATT, CDR2 SNEGSKA (reference sequence). CDR3 length equals 14 residues. CDR3 nucleotide sequence: TGCAGTGCTCGCTACCAGGGGGGCCCCACTGAAGCTTTCTTT. It is translated as CSARYQGGPTEAFF.

The table lists this clonotype with many counts. The chain's CDR3 is CASSQEIPSSYNEQFF. The CDR3 DNA follows: TGTGCCAGCAGCCAAGAAATCCCGAGCTCCTACAATGAGCAGTTCTTC. The chain recombines TRBV4-2 with TRBJ2-1; D is ambiguous. This CDR3 has 16 residues. Germline CDR1 LGHNA, CDR2 YNFKEQ. V dropped 0 bases and J dropped 0 bases, with 9 bases sitting between them.